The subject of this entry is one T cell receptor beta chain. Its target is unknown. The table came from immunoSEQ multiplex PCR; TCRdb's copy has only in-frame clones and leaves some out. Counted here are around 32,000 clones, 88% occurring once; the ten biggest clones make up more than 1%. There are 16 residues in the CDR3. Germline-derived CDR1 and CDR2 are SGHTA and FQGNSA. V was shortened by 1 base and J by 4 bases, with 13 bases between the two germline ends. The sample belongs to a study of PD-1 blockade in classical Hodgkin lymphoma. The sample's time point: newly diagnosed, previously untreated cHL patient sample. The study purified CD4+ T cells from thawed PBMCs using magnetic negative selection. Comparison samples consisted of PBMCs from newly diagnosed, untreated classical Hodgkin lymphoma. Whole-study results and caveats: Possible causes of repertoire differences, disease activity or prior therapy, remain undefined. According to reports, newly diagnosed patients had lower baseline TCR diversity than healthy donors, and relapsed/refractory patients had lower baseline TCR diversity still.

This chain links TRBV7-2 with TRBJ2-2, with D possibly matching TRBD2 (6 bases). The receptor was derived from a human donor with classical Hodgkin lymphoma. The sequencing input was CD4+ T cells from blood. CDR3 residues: CASSLVGGSSTGELFF. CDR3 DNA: TGTGCCAGCAGCTTAGTTGGAGGGAGCAGCACCGGGGAGCTGTTTTTT.